The sequence of this T cell receptor beta chain was determined in a study of shared clonotypes between healthy human individuals. At deep level, the assay was performed. Repertoires were generated with immunoSEQ multiplex PCR, while TCRdb's copy carries only in-frame clones and drops some. The sample contains approximately 1.5 million clones, 98% of which appear only once. Unmatched junction bases numbered 5, after V lost 5 bases and J lost 5 bases. Germline V CDR1 and CDR2: MNHEY, SVGAGI. This CDR3 has 13 residues. The receptor comes from a man aged 30 to 45 in good health. The chain recombines TRBV6-5 with TRBJ1-2, with 7 bases aligning to TRBD1. The specimen sequenced was naive CD4+ T cells sorted from blood. The subset: CD45RA+ positively selected. CDR3 sequence: CASSPNRGYGYTF. CDR3 DNA sequence: TGTGCCAGCAGTCCCAACAGGGGATATGGCTACACCTTC.